These 26 T cell receptor beta chains were all obtained from the same sample, sequenced in a study of blood T cell repertoires in COVID-19. Method: immunoSEQ multiplex PCR; TCRdb's copy keeps in-frame clones and lacks some. The repertoire holds over 70,000 clones, with 88% as singletons. Source material: peripheral blood. These receptors originate from a woman of 80 years or more with acute or convalescent COVID-19.

The chain carries TRBV14 and TRBJ1-4; TRBD1 agrees at 7 bases. CDR3 length: 16 residues. CDR1 is SGHDN, CDR2 FVKESK, per germline. The V gene end was trimmed by 1 base and the J gene end by 3 bases; junction bases not matched to a gene: 5. CDR3 sequence (DNA): TGTGCCAGCAGCCAAGGTTTTGGGACAGCTAATGAAAAACTGTTTTTT. The encoded protein is CASSQGFGTANEKLFF.

As DNA, the CDR3 is TGTGCCAGCAGCTTGGATTCCAGGGGAGACGAAAAACTGTTTTTT. Protein product: CASSLDSRGDEKLFF. The rearrangement uses TRBV5-6 and TRBJ1-4; D may be TRBD1 (6 bases). V shed 0 bases and J shed 8 bases, with 14 bases lying between them. In germline, CDR1 is SGHDT, CDR2 YYEEEE. This CDR3 is 15 amino acids long.

CDR3 residues: CASGQGMTGGYTF. The CDR3 nucleotides read TGTGCCAGCGGACAGGGAATGACGGGGGGCTACACCTTC. This chain connects TRBV25-1 to TRBJ1-2; 8 bases fit TRBD1. Germline V lookup: CDR1 MGHDK, CDR2 SYGVNS. Trimming removed 8 bases from V and 8 bases from J; junction bases left unmatched: 10. The CDR3 totals 13 residues.

V usage is TRBV7-2 and J usage is TRBJ2-7; 12 bases are shared with TRBD1. The CDR3 spans 16 residues. V lost 1 base and J lost 7; bases outside the gene matches: 8. Per germline, CDR1 SGHTA and CDR2 FQGNSA. CDR3 nucleotide sequence: TGTGCCAGCAGCTTAGTCCGGGACAGGGGGCGCTGGGAGCAGTACTTC. Protein: CASSLVRDRGRWEQYF.

The chain is built from TRBV5-5 and TRBJ2-3; TRBD2 is a possible D gene (5 bases). V dropped 2 bases and J dropped 3 bases, with 16 bases sitting between them. The CDR3 totals 16 residues. Germline V gene lookup returns CDR1 SGHKS and CDR2 YYEKEE (reference sequence). In DNA, the CDR3 is TGTGCCAGCAGCTTTTCCAAGTGGGAGCGAACAGATACGCAGTATTTT. This sequence encodes CASSFSKWERTDTQYF.

This clone was counted only a few times. This sequence joins TRBV9 and TRBJ2-1, with D tentatively TRBD2 (5 bases). There are 13 residues in the CDR3. Trimming cost V 2 bases and J 7 bases, with 10 bases left between them. Germline lookup yields CDR1 SGDLS and CDR2 YYNGEE. CDR3 residues: CASSVIEGNEQFF. The CDR3 bases are TGTGCCAGCAGCGTCATCGAGGGAAATGAGCAGTTCTTC.

This chain connects TRBV30 to TRBJ2-7; TRBD2 might be the D (5 bases). Trimming removed 2 bases from V and 0 bases from J, with 11 bases in between. CDR1 is GTSNPN and CDR2 is SVGIG in the germline V gene (reference sequence). The CDR3 has 14 amino acids. The CDR3 DNA is TGTGCCTGGAGTTCCGACACTAGCTCCTACGAGCAGTACTTC. Translated, it gives CAWSSDTSSYEQYF.

The chain links TRBV29-1 to TRBJ1-1; D may be TRBD1 (6 bases). The CDR3 totals 14 residues. V dropped 0 bases and J dropped 6 bases, with 14 bases sitting between them. Germline-derived CDR1 and CDR2 are SQVTM and ANQGSEA. The CDR3 loop reads CSVEDSRTVAEAFF. CDR3 coding DNA: TGCAGCGTTGAAGATTCCCGGACAGTGGCTGAAGCTTTCTTT.

Concerning this clone itself: A read error may produce the germline difference seen at one junction end. V is TRBV11-1 and J is TRBJ1-4; maybe TRBD1 (5 bases). The germline V gene has CDR1 SGHAT and CDR2 FQDESV (reference sequence). The CDR3 has 13 amino acids. The CDR3 bases are TGTGCCAGCAGCTTAGACGGGACTGAAGAACTGTTTTTT. This gives the protein CASSLDGTEELFF.

V and J are TRBV3-1 (or the pseudogene TRBV3-2) and TRBJ2-3, with a possible D match to TRBD2 (6 bases). Trimming left V 3 bases short and J 6 bases short, with 7 bases between. CDR3 length equals 12 residues. Germline-derived CDR1 and CDR2 are LGHDT and YNNKEL (reference sequence). The CDR3 sequence: CASSHGRDTQYF. Written as DNA, the CDR3 is TGTGCCAGCAGCCATGGGAGGGATACGCAGTATTTT.

This chain joins TRBV30 and TRBJ1-4, with unresolved D. The V and J ends lost 1 base and 5 bases respectively, with 8 bases between them. Germline V CDR1 and CDR2: GTSNPN, SVGIG (reference sequence). The CDR3 has 13 amino acids. The CDR3 loop is CAWSDSGNEKLFF. Written as DNA, the CDR3 is TGTGCCTGGAGTGATTCCGGGAATGAAAAACTGTTTTTT.

This sequence joins TRBV30 and TRBJ1-1; 7 bases fit TRBD1. The CDR3 covers 14 residues. Per germline, CDR1 GTSNPN and CDR2 SVGIG (reference sequence). After removal of 1 base from V and 4 bases from J, the junction contained 6 bases not matched to a gene. CDR3 sequence reads: CAWSEGDRGTEAFF. As DNA, the CDR3 is TGTGCCTGGAGTGAGGGGGACAGAGGCACTGAAGCTTTCTTT.

This chain connects TRBV6-4 to TRBJ2-5; 8 bases match TRBD2. The CDR3 is made up of 13 amino acids. V dropped 5 bases and J dropped 7; count of bases not matched to a gene: 6. Germline V gives CDR1 MRHNA, CDR2 SNTAGT. The CDR3 bases are TGTGCCAGCAGTCGAGACGGGGGGGTGACCCAGTACTTC. Translated: CASSRDGGVTQYF.

The V call is TRBV6-2 or TRBV6-3, the J call TRBJ2-7, with a weak D call TRBD1 (6 bases). Trimming shortened V by 3 bases and J by 5 bases, and 23 bases separated the two germline ends. Germline CDR1 reads MNHEY; CDR2 reads SVGEGT. The CDR3 covers 17 residues. In nucleotides, the CDR3 is TGTGCCAGCAGTTATCCAACTAGGGGACAAGGAGAGAACGAGCAGTACTTC. Translation: CASSYPTRGQGENEQYF.

The chain employs TRBV18 and TRBJ2-2; D gene unclear. The CDR3 is made up of 13 amino acids. Trimming pared 3 bases from V and 1 base from J, leaving 3 bases between. The V gene's germline CDR1 is KGHSH and CDR2 LQKENI. CDR3 in DNA: TGTGCCAGCTCACCTCAGAACACCGGGGAGCTGTTTTTT. Translating it yields CASSPQNTGELFF.

J is TRBJ1-2 and V is TRBV3-1 (or the pseudogene TRBV3-2); a possible D gene is TRBD1 (5 bases). V shed 0 bases and J shed 2 bases, with 7 bases lying between them. Germline V lookup: CDR1 LGHDT, CDR2 YNNKEL (reference sequence). The CDR3 is 14 amino acids. CDR3 in amino acids: CASSQEAGNYGYTF. The CDR3 DNA is TGTGCCAGCAGCCAAGAAGCAGGGAACTATGGCTACACCTTC.

The genes are TRBV7-9 and TRBJ2-7, with TRBD1 as a possible D gene (5 bases). This CDR3 has 16 amino acids. V dropped 1 base and J dropped 2 bases, with 15 bases sitting between them. Germline V CDR1 and CDR2: SEHNR, FQNEAQ (reference sequence). The DNA for the CDR3 is TGTGCCAGCAGCTTAGAAACAGGACATTTCCCCTACGAGCAGTACTTC. Residues: CASSLETGHFPYEQYF.

To note about this clone: Compared with germline, one end of the junction differs, possibly owing to a read error. This sequence joins TRBV15 and TRBJ2-5; D not resolved. The germline V gene has CDR1 LNHNV and CDR2 YYDKDF (reference sequence). CDR3 length: 11 amino acids. For the CDR3, the DNA is TGTGCCACCAGCAGAGGAACATTTCAGGACTTC. It codes for CATSRGTFQDF.

This chain joins TRBV20-1 and TRBJ2-3; 10 nucleotides agree with TRBD2. The V gene's germline CDR1 is DFQATT and CDR2 SNEGSKA (reference sequence). Trimming took 3 bases from V and 4 from J; bases not matched to a gene: 10. This CDR3 spans 16 amino acids. CDR3: CSASGLAGDIPDTQYF. CDR3 nucleotides: TGCAGTGCTAGTGGTCTAGCGGGGGATATACCAGATACGCAGTATTTT.

This chain uses TRBV15 with TRBJ1-2; 7 positions match TRBD1. The CDR3 spans 14 residues. CDR1 LNHNV and CDR2 YYDKDF come from the germline V gene (reference sequence). J gave up 6 bases and V 0 bases, and 4 bases lay outside the gene matches. This chain's CDR3 is CATSRDKTGDGYTF. The DNA of the CDR3 is TGTGCCACCAGCAGAGATAAAACAGGGGATGGCTACACCTTC. Drawing the rest from reference TRBV15 and TRBJ1-2, the complete variable domain is DAMVIQNPRYQVTQFGKPVTLSCSQTLNHNVMYWYQQKSSQAPKLLFHYYDKDFNNEADTPDNFQSRRPNTSFCFLDIRSPGLGDTAMYLCATSRDKTGDGYTFGSGTRLTVV.

The V and J genes are TRBV4-3 and TRBJ1-2; a possible D gene is TRBD1 (5 bases). Trimming shortened V by 0 bases and J by 2 bases, and 13 bases separated the two germline ends. CDR3 length: 16 amino acids. CDR1 is LGHNA and CDR2 is YSLEER in the germline V gene. The CDR3 region has the DNA TGCGCCAGCAGCCAAGAGGGCCGGGGGTCCAACTATGGCTACACCTTC. It is translated as CASSQEGRGSNYGYTF.

V gene TRBV15 combines with J gene TRBJ2-7, with 10 nucleotides matching TRBD1. This CDR3 is built from 16 residues. The V segment lost 1 base and the J segment 6 bases; nucleotides outside the gene matches: 9. Germline values: CDR1 LNHNV, CDR2 YYDKDF (reference sequence). CDR3 coding DNA: TGTGCCACCAGCAGAGGTCAGATCCGGGACAGGGGCGAGCAGTACTTC. Translated: CATSRGQIRDRGEQYF.

This clone has a handful of counts. This chain links TRBV12-3 or TRBV12-4 with TRBJ2-1; D remains ambiguous. Trimming removed 6 bases at V and 5 bases at J, with 5 bases between. The CDR3 extends over 11 amino acids. DNA for the CDR3: TGTGCCAGCAGGAGAGACAATGAGCAGTTCTTC. Protein sequence: CASRRDNEQFF.

This clone turned up a few times. J is TRBJ2-5 and V is TRBV5-4; TRBD2 agrees at 11 bases. J lost 2 bases, V lost 0 bases, and 0 bases had no gene match. Germline values: CDR1 SGHNT, CDR2 YYREEE (reference sequence). This CDR3 region has 15 residues. The CDR3 sequence: CASSLGLAGQETQYF. In DNA form, the CDR3 reads TGTGCCAGCAGCTTGGGACTAGCGGGGCAAGAGACCCAGTACTTC.

The chain employs TRBV10-2 and TRBJ2-6; 7 positions agree with TRBD1. The ends lost 0 bases at V and 1 base at J; junction bases unmatched: 15. The CDR3 is made up of 21 amino acids. In germline, CDR1 is WSHSY, CDR2 SAAADI. The CDR3 sequence is CASSESRGGLIGLSGANVLTF. For the CDR3, the DNA is TGCGCCAGCAGTGAGTCGAGAGGGGGCTTAATTGGTTTGTCTGGGGCCAACGTCCTGACTTTC.

CDR3 residues: CASSLDRVGNNEQFF. In DNA form, the CDR3 reads TGCGCCAGCAGCTTGGACAGGGTCGGGAACAATGAGCAGTTCTTC. The rearrangement links TRBV5-1 to TRBJ2-1; D is perhaps TRBD1 (6 bases). The CDR3 runs to 15 residues. Trimming took off 0 bases at V and 5 bases at J, with 12 bases between the two ends. Germline loops: CDR1 SGHRS, CDR2 YFSETQ.